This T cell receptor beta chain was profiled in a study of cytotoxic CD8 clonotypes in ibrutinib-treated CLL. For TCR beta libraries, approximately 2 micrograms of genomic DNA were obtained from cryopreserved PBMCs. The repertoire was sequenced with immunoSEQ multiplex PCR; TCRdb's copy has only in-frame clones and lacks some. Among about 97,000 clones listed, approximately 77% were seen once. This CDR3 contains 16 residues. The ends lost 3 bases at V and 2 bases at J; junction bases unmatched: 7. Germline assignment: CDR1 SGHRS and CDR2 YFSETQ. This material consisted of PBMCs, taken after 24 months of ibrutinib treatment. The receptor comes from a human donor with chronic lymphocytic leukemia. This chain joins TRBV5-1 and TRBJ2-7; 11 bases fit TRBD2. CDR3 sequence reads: CASSSGTSGLTYEQYF. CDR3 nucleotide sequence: TGCGCCAGCAGCTCAGGGACTAGCGGACTAACCTACGAGCAGTACTTC. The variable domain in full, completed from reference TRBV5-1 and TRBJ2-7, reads KAGVTQTPRYLIKTRGQQVTLSCSPISGHRSVSWYQQTPGQGLQFLFEYFSETQRNKGNFPGRFSGRQFSNSRSEMNVSTLELGDSALYLCASSSGTSGLTYEQYFGPGTRLTVT.